The 15 T cell receptor beta chains listed next were all sequenced from one sample in a study of regulatory T cells in long-lasting Graves disease. The time point: newly diagnosed GD, antithyroid drugs for less than 3 months. Researchers made the TCR library from RNA that was extracted from PBMCs. Construction of the TCR beta libraries employed iRepertoire HTBI primers in conjunction with Arm-PCR of CDR3 regions. TCRdb fed the multiplex PCR reads into MiXCR, producing one record per CDR3 protein. Of roughly 560,000 distinct CDR3 sequences listed, 15% to 20% are singletons. These data also featured in a second study, about T cells in Graves' hyperthyroidism and ophthalmopathy.

Sample: peripheral blood mononuclear cells (PBMCs), taken at new diagnosis, from a patient treated with antithyroid drugs. These receptors came from a woman aged 35-65 years with Graves disease.

The chain recombines TRBV12-3 or TRBV12-4 with TRBJ2-1; 12 positions match TRBD2. V shed 6 bases and J 7 bases; nucleotides not matched to a gene: 10. The CDR3 runs to 16 residues. CDR3 bases: TGTGCCAGCAGACTAGCGGGGGGTGCAACGGCAAATGAGCAGTTCTTC. The encoded protein is CASRLAGGATANEQFF.

Regarding this clonotype: A much larger clone differs by one base, so this may be a read error. J is TRBJ1-1 and V is TRBV4-1; D is possibly TRBD1 (5 bases). From germline, CDR1 is MGHRA and CDR2 YSYEKL. The CDR3 is 14 residues long. CDR3 sequence (DNA): TGCGCCAGCGGCCATCAACAGGCGGCCCCAGAAGCTTTCTTT. Its protein is CASGHQQAAPEAFF.

The V call is TRBV9, the J call TRBJ1-1; D call uncertain. CDR3 length: 13 residues. Deletions cut 4 bases from V and 6 bases from J, with 13 bases between. CDR1 and CDR2 (germline): SGDLS, YYNGEE. DNA for the CDR3: TGTGCCAGCAGCCGAGTTTTAGGCGCTGAAGCTTTCTTT. This sequence encodes CASSRVLGAEAFF.

The rearrangement uses TRBV28 and TRBJ2-3; tentative D call: TRBD1 (6 bases). V gave up 8 bases and J gave up 3 bases, with 24 bases separating them. Per the germline V gene, CDR1 is MDHEN and CDR2 is SYDVKM. This CDR3 is built from 17 residues. The chain's CDR3 is CASGMRTALVKTDTQYF. The CDR3 nucleotides read TGTGCCAGCGGGATGAGGACAGCCCTAGTCAAGACAGATACGCAGTATTTT.

This clonotype appeared a few times. The V gene is TRBV10-3, the J gene TRBJ1-5, with TRBD1 as a possible D gene (6 bases). CDR3 length equals 14 residues. Trimming took 3 bases from V and 8 from J, leaving 14 bases between them. Per the germline V gene, CDR1 is ENHRY and CDR2 is SYGVKD. The CDR3 nucleotides are TGTGCCATCAGTGATTGGAGCAGGGGAGAGCCCCAGCATTTT. It yields the protein CAISDWSRGEPQHF.

This clonotype was seen at least ten times. The chain recombines TRBV5-1 with TRBJ2-1; TRBD1 agrees at 8 bases. Germline CDR1 and CDR2: SGHRS and YFSETQ. This CDR3 comprises 15 residues. The J segment lost 8 bases and the V segment lost 4 bases, leaving 11 bases of the junction unmatched. Written as DNA, the CDR3 is TGCGCCAGCAGCAGGCAGGCGACAGGGGCCGATGAGCAGTTCTTC. This gives the protein CASSRQATGADEQFF. The full variable domain, completed using reference TRBV5-1 and TRBJ2-1, is KAGVTQTPRYLIKTRGQQVTLSCSPISGHRSVSWYQQTPGQGLQFLFEYFSETQRNKGNFPGRFSGRQFSNSRSEMNVSTLELGDSALYLCASSRQATGADEQFFGPGTRLTVL.

The chain employs TRBV11-3 and TRBJ2-7; no definite D call. The CDR3 runs to 14 residues. Deletions cut 2 bases from V and 4 bases from J, with 12 bases between. CDR1 and CDR2 (germline): SGHNT, YENEEA. As DNA, the CDR3 is TGTGCCAGCAGCTTACAGCAGGTAGAATACGAGCAGTACTTC. This gives the protein CASSLQQVEYEQYF. Full variable domain (remainder filled in from reference TRBV11-3 and TRBJ2-7): EAGVVQSPRYKIIEKKQPVAFWCNPISGHNTLYWYLQNLGQGPELLIRYENEEAVDDSQLPKDRFSAERLKGVDSTLKIQPAELGDSAVYLCASSLQQVEYEQYFGPGTRLTVT.

This clonotype has ten or more counts. This chain uses TRBV7-9 with TRBJ1-4, with 7 bases lining up with TRBD1. There are 14 residues in the CDR3. From germline, CDR1 is SEHNR and CDR2 FQNEAQ (reference sequence). Trimming took 1 base from V and 6 from J; bases not matched to a gene: 2. The CDR3: CASSLGGGDEKLFF. CDR3 DNA: TGTGCCAGCAGCTTAGGAGGGGGCGATGAAAAACTGTTTTTT.

The chain has TRBV7-9 and TRBJ2-3; 16 bases are shared with TRBD2. V lost 5 bases and J lost 3; bases outside the gene matches: 8. Germline values: CDR1 SEHNR, CDR2 FQNEAQ (reference sequence). This CDR3 has 18 residues. CDR3 DNA: TGTGCCAGCAGCCCCGGGACTAGCGGGGGGGCCGGGACAGATACGCAGTATTTT. Translating gives CASSPGTSGGAGTDTQYF.

This clonotype has a handful of counts. V usage is TRBV12-3 or TRBV12-4 and J usage is TRBJ2-2; D is possibly TRBD2 (6 bases). CDR3 length: 14 residues. Trimming left V 6 bases short and J 0 bases short, with 8 bases between. The CDR3 DNA follows: TGTGCCAGCAGGCCGGGAGCGAACACCGGGGAGCTGTTTTTT. Protein sequence: CASRPGANTGELFF.

This clonotype was picked up a small number of times. The chain has TRBV4-1 and TRBJ1-1; unclear D gene. This CDR3 region has 15 residues. Trimming took 1 base from V and 2 from J, leaving 11 bases between them. Germline loops: CDR1 MGHRA, CDR2 YSYEKL. CDR3 DNA: TGCGCCAGCAGCCAAGGAGTAGGCGCTAACACTGAAGCTTTCTTT. Protein sequence: CASSQGVGANTEAFF.

This clonotype was detected many times. The chain links TRBV30 to TRBJ1-1, with D maybe TRBD1 (6 bases). The CDR3 sequence is 14 residues long. V was pared by 0 bases and J by 0 bases, with 8 bases between. The germline V gene has CDR1 GTSNPN and CDR2 SVGIG (reference sequence). The CDR3 reads CAWSVQGMNTEAFF. As DNA, the CDR3 is TGTGCCTGGAGTGTACAGGGTATGAACACTGAAGCTTTCTTT.

The chain has TRBV4-1 and TRBJ2-5, with TRBD2 identical over 8 bases. CDR1 and CDR2 (germline): MGHRA, YSYEKL. V lost 2 bases, J lost 5 bases, and 13 bases stayed unmatched. This CDR3 region has 17 residues. Here the CDR3 DNA reads TGCGCCAGCAGCCAAAACCCCGGACTAGCCGGGTGGGAGACCCAGTACTTC. The encoded protein is CASSQNPGLAGWETQYF.

This clonotype was detected only a few times. The chain recombines TRBV9 with TRBJ1-6; unclear D gene. Germline V CDR1 and CDR2: SGDLS, YYNGEE. Trimming cost V 1 base and J 0 bases, with 8 bases left between them. This CDR3 spans 16 amino acids. The CDR3 coding sequence is TGTGCCAGCAGCGTACAGCCGGACTCCTATAATTCACCCCTCCACTTT. Amino acid sequence: CASSVQPDSYNSPLHF. Full variable domain (remainder filled in from reference TRBV9 and TRBJ1-6): DSGVTQTPKHLITATGQRVTLRCSPRSGDLSVYWYQQSLDQGLQFLIQYYNGEERAKGNILERFSAQQFPDLHSELNLSSLELGDSALYFCASSVQPDSYNSPLHFGNGTRLTVT.

The J gene is TRBJ1-2, the V gene TRBV7-8; D is perhaps TRBD1 (6 bases). This CDR3 is 16 amino acids long. The germline V gene has CDR1 SGHVS and CDR2 FQNEAQ. V shed 1 base and J shed 4 bases, with 16 bases lying between them. In DNA form, the CDR3 reads TGTGCCAGCAGCTTAGACGCAGGGGTGAGAGGCTATGGCTACACCTTC. Translated: CASSLDAGVRGYGYTF.